A single sample gave rise to the 29 T cell receptor beta chains below, sequenced in a study of blood T cell repertoires in COVID-19. Only in-frame clones appear in the TCRdb table, and some are missing; sequencing was by immunoSEQ multiplex PCR. Among some 200,000 clones listed, 82% were seen once. Specimen: PBMCs or T cells enriched from blood (not recorded which). These receptors all stem from a man aged 35 to 55 who had recovered from COVID-19.

J is TRBJ2-3 and V is TRBV4-2; 14 bases are shared with TRBD2. CDR3 length equals 17 residues. CDR1 is LGHNA and CDR2 is YNFKEQ in the germline V gene. V shed 5 bases and J 9 bases; nucleotides not matched to a gene: 13. The CDR3 region is CASSSRTSGRIEETQYF. The DNA for the CDR3 is TGTGCCAGCAGCTCCCGGACTAGCGGGAGGATTGAGGAGACGCAGTATTTT.

The J gene is TRBJ2-3, the V gene TRBV7-2; 16 nucleotides agree with TRBD2. The length of the CDR3 is 16 residues. The germline V gene has CDR1 SGHTA and CDR2 FQGNSA. V lost 4 bases to trimming and J lost 6 bases; unmatched junction nucleotides: 4. In nucleotides, the CDR3 is TGTGCCAGCAGCTCTGGGACTAGCGGGAGGGCGGATACGCAGTATTTT. Translating gives CASSSGTSGRADTQYF.

This clone was detected once. The chain combines TRBV5-5 with TRBJ2-7, with 8 bases matching TRBD1. Germline loops: CDR1 SGHKS, CDR2 YYEKEE (reference sequence). V was pared by 5 bases and J by 6 bases, with 13 bases of the junction left unmatched. The CDR3 is 15 amino acids. This CDR3 reads CASSAPGQEILEQYV. The CDR3, as DNA: TGTGCCAGCAGTGCGCCGGGACAGGAGATCCTCGAGCAGTACGTC.

This chain joins TRBV7-9 and TRBJ1-6; 10 bases match TRBD1. Looked up from germline, CDR1 is SEHNR and CDR2 is FQNEAQ (reference sequence). The V segment lost 5 bases and the J segment 7 bases; nucleotides outside the gene matches: 2. The CDR3 has 14 residues. The CDR3 loop is CASSPDRGNSPLHF. The CDR3, as DNA: TGTGCCAGCAGCCCGGACAGGGGGAATTCACCCCTCCACTTT. The full variable domain, rest sourced from reference TRBV7-9 and TRBJ1-6, is DTGVSQNPRHKITKRGQNVTFRCDPISEHNRLYWYRQTLGQGPEFLTYFQNEAQLEKSRLLSDRFSAERPKGSFSTLEIQRTEQGDSAMYLCASSPDRGNSPLHFGNGTRLTVT.

The chain joins TRBV6-5 to TRBJ1-1; D not certain. Per germline, CDR1 MNHEY and CDR2 SVGAGI. V was trimmed by 2 bases and J by 4 bases, leaving 11 bases between them. This CDR3 has 14 amino acids. CDR3 in DNA: TGTGCCAGCAGTTACGAGAGTAGAAGCACTGAAGCTTTCTTT. Encoded protein: CASSYESRSTEAFF.

The chain joins TRBV7-8 to TRBJ1-2; TRBD1 might be the D (6 bases). Per germline, CDR1 SGHVS and CDR2 FQNEAQ. This CDR3 is built from 18 residues. Trimming left V 5 bases short and J 6 bases short, with 28 bases between. The CDR3 DNA is TGTGCCAGCAGCGCCCACATCGACACCGGGACAAGGCTTAATGGCTACACCTTC. It is translated as CASSAHIDTGTRLNGYTF.

CDR3 DNA: TGTGCCAGCAGTCCCCCGGGACTAGCGGGGCCCTACAATGAGCAGTTCTTC. It encodes CASSPPGLAGPYNEQFF. This chain uses TRBV28 with TRBJ2-1; 13 positions agree with TRBD2. Looked up from germline, CDR1 is MDHEN and CDR2 is SYDVKM. V lost 5 bases, J lost 2 bases, and 6 bases stayed unmatched. This CDR3 spans 17 amino acids.

The V gene is TRBV7-9, the J gene TRBJ1-6; D is unclear. V dropped 6 bases and J dropped 13 bases, with 16 bases sitting between them. The CDR3 loop spans 13 amino acids. CDR1 and CDR2 (germline): SEHNR, FQNEAQ (reference sequence). In DNA form, the CDR3 reads TGTGCCAGCAGGTCCTCCCCTCGGTTGCCCCTCCACTTT. Translating it yields CASRSSPRLPLHF.

The V call is TRBV29-1, the J call TRBJ1-1, with 9 bases that match TRBD1. Trimming cost V 5 bases and J 4 bases; bases outside gene matches: 2. The CDR3 covers 12 residues. Germline CDR1 reads SQVTM; CDR2 reads ANQGSEA. The CDR3 protein is CSVNRGPTEAFF. The CDR3, as DNA: TGCAGCGTTAACAGGGGGCCCACTGAAGCTTTCTTT.

The V and J genes are TRBV2 and TRBJ2-1; 12 bases line up with TRBD2. The V and J ends lost 4 bases and 6 bases, in that order; junction bases with no gene match: 7. Germline V gene sequence: CDR1 SNHLY, CDR2 FYNNEI. The CDR3 runs 16 residues. The CDR3 sequence: CASSALAGGGTNEQFF. The DNA for the CDR3 is TGTGCCAGCAGTGCCCTAGCGGGAGGGGGGACCAATGAGCAGTTCTTC.

The chain is built from TRBV28 and TRBJ2-4; 7 positions agree with TRBD1. Germline values: CDR1 MDHEN, CDR2 SYDVKM. V lost 9 bases, J lost 8 bases, and 10 bases stayed unmatched. This CDR3 spans 13 amino acids. DNA for the CDR3: TGTGCCAGTAGAAAACAGGGGTTAGACATTCAGTACTTC. Translation gives CASRKQGLDIQYF.

This clone was recorded only once. The chain has TRBV5-1 and TRBJ2-1, with 10 bases that match TRBD1. The CDR3 is 19 amino acids. Looked up from germline, CDR1 is SGHRS and CDR2 is YFSETQ. The J segment lost 0 bases and the V segment lost 5 bases, leaving 14 bases of the junction unmatched. Here the CDR3 reads CASSSRTGGGGSSYNEQFF. The CDR3 DNA is TGCGCCAGCAGTTCCCGGACAGGGGGAGGGGGCAGCTCCTACAATGAGCAGTTCTTC.

The V and J genes are TRBV28 and TRBJ1-5; D unresolved. Trimming took off 6 bases at V and 0 bases at J, with 18 bases between the two ends. The CDR3 is made up of 17 amino acids. The germline gives CDR1 MDHEN, CDR2 SYDVKM. For the CDR3, the DNA is TGTGCCAGCAGAACCGGGCCGCCGGGATATAGCAATCAGCCCCAGCATTTT. It is translated as CASRTGPPGYSNQPQHF.

The chain has TRBV3-1 (or the pseudogene TRBV3-2) and TRBJ1-4; D might be TRBD1 (5 bases). This CDR3 contains 13 residues. Trimming left V 7 bases short and J 7 bases short, with 13 bases between. Germline CDR1 LGHDT, CDR2 YNNKEL (reference sequence). The CDR3 bases are TGTGCCAGCAAAAGGATGGGGGGTGAAAAACTGTTTTTT. Its protein is CASKRMGGEKLFF.

The V gene is TRBV5-1, the J gene TRBJ2-5; D perhaps matches TRBD2 (5 bases). V was cut by 0 bases and J by 9 bases, with 6 bases left in between. The CDR3 length is 11 residues. Germline CDR1 is SGHRS and CDR2 is YFSETQ. The CDR3 sequence is CASSLEGAQYF. CDR3 bases: TGCGCCAGCAGCTTGGAGGGAGCCCAGTACTTC.

The CDR3 DNA is TGTGCCAGCAGCCAAGTGGAGCGGGTCACAGATACGCAGTATTTT. Translating gives CASSQVERVTDTQYF. This chain uses TRBV4-2 with TRBJ2-3, with D tentatively TRBD2 (6 bases). This CDR3 spans 15 amino acids. CDR1 and CDR2 (germline): LGHNA, YNFKEQ. V shed 1 base and J shed 2 bases, with 10 bases lying between them.

This rearrangement joins TRBV9 to TRBJ2-1, with 10 nucleotides matching TRBD2. This CDR3 is 20 amino acids long. V was pared by 5 bases and J by 7 bases, with 24 bases of the junction left unmatched. Germline lookup yields CDR1 SGDLS and CDR2 YYNGEE. The CDR3 loop is CASSSRGSFGLAGVWNEQFF. The CDR3 nucleotides read TGTGCCAGCAGTAGTAGGGGGTCGTTCGGTCTAGCGGGAGTTTGGAATGAGCAGTTCTTC.

The chain couples TRBV6-5 to TRBJ1-5; 7 bases match TRBD1. Germline V gene sequence: CDR1 MNHEY, CDR2 SVGAGI. Trimming removed 2 bases from V and 3 bases from J; junction bases left unmatched: 4. This CDR3 comprises 15 residues. The CDR3, as DNA: TGTGCCAGCAGTTACGGGGGACAGTACAATCAGCCCCAGCATTTT. Its protein product is CASSYGGQYNQPQHF.

V usage is TRBV2 and J usage is TRBJ2-3, with TRBD2 identical over 7 bases. Looked up from germline, CDR1 is SNHLY and CDR2 is FYNNEI. The V gene end was trimmed by 8 bases and the J gene end by 4 bases; junction bases not matched to a gene: 6. This CDR3 is 13 amino acids long. The CDR3 here is CASVSGSADTQYF. CDR3 in DNA: TGTGCCAGCGTTAGCGGGTCGGCAGATACGCAGTATTTT.

The gene calls are TRBV2 and TRBJ2-7; D ambiguous. The V end was cut by 3 bases, the J end by 2 bases, with 5 bases between. The CDR3 runs to 12 residues. CDR1 and CDR2 from the germline V gene are SNHLY and FYNNEI. CDR3 DNA sequence: TGTGCCAGCAGTGACCGAGCCTACGAGCAGTACGTC. It is translated as CASSDRAYEQYV.

The chain joins TRBV6-5 to TRBJ1-2; 12 bases are a match to TRBD1. V shed 6 bases, J shed 7 bases, and the junction held 6 bases outside the gene matches. The germline V gene encodes CDR1 MNHEY and CDR2 SVGAGI. The CDR3 has 14 residues. This CDR3 is CASRQMGQGAGYTF. CDR3 bases: TGTGCCAGCAGGCAGATGGGACAGGGGGCTGGCTACACCTTC.

The V and J genes are TRBV7-3 and TRBJ1-2, with D maybe TRBD1 (5 bases). The CDR3 has 13 amino acids. The germline CDR1 and CDR2 sequences are SGHTA and FQGTGA. The ends were cut back, 5 bases at V and 8 bases at J, with 15 bases in the middle. CDR3 amino acids: CASSLDRLRGYTF. Written as DNA, the CDR3 is TGTGCCAGCAGCCTAGACAGATTGCGGGGCTACACCTTC.

The chain joins TRBV5-1 to TRBJ1-5; 7 bases match TRBD1. Germline V gene data show CDR1 as SGHRS and CDR2 as YFSETQ. There are 15 residues in the CDR3. J was trimmed by 3 bases and V by 6 bases; bases with no gene match: 9. The CDR3 DNA reads as TGCGCCAGCAAGGTAGGGACAGACCTCAATCAGCCCCAGCATTTT. It is translated as CASKVGTDLNQPQHF.

The chain joins TRBV7-8 to TRBJ2-2; tentatively, D is TRBD2 (7 bases). The CDR3 runs to 16 residues. Trimming took off 4 bases at V and 3 bases at J, with 15 bases between the two ends. Germline V gene sequence: CDR1 SGHVS, CDR2 FQNEAQ. The CDR3 DNA reads as TGTGCCAGCAGCTCAGGGGCTAGCGGCGACACCGGGGAGCTGTTTTTT. This codes for CASSSGASGDTGELFF.

The V and J genes are TRBV3-1 (or the pseudogene TRBV3-2) and TRBJ1-2; D remains ambiguous. Trimming stripped 0 bases from V and 0 bases from J, with 11 bases between. Germline CDR1 and CDR2: LGHDT and YNNKEL (reference sequence). The CDR3 has 16 amino acids. The CDR3 loop is CASSQDDGLPNYGYTF. The CDR3 nucleotides are TGTGCCAGCAGCCAAGATGACGGACTCCCTAACTATGGCTACACCTTC.

V and J are TRBV2 and TRBJ1-6, with TRBD1 matching over 8 bases. This CDR3 is built from 14 residues. Looked up from germline, CDR1 is SNHLY and CDR2 is FYNNEI. The V segment lost 2 bases and the J segment 7 bases; nucleotides outside the gene matches: 1. Written as DNA, the CDR3 is TGTGCCAGCAGTGAAACAGGGGGAAATTCACCCCTCCACTTT. Encoded protein: CASSETGGNSPLHF.

V gene TRBV11-2 combines with J gene TRBJ2-5, with 7 bases that match TRBD1. The junction had 10 bases not matched to a gene; V was cut back by 11 bases and J by 4 bases. The CDR3 totals 13 residues. CDR1 is SGHAT and CDR2 is FQNNGV in the germline V gene. CDR3 protein: CAGTGAGRETQYF. In nucleotides, the CDR3 is TGTGCCGGTACAGGGGCAGGAAGAGAGACCCAGTACTTC.

This chain uses TRBV19 with TRBJ2-1, with D perhaps TRBD2 (5 bases). CDR3 length equals 19 residues. V was cut by 6 bases and J by 5 bases, with 29 bases left in between. Germline V gene data show CDR1 as LNHDA and CDR2 as SQIVND (reference sequence). The CDR3 loop reads CASRRSGGGSDSFNNEQFF. For the CDR3, the DNA is TGTGCCAGTAGAAGATCCGGTGGCGGTAGCGACTCCTTTAACAATGAGCAGTTCTTC. Full variable domain (missing parts from reference TRBV19 and TRBJ2-1): DGGITQSPKYLFRKEGQNVTLSCEQNLNHDAMYWYRQDPGQGLRLIYYSQIVNDFQKGDIAEGYSVSREKKESFPLTVTSAQKNPTAFYLCASRRSGGGSDSFNNEQFFGPGTRLTVL.

This sequence joins TRBV4-3 and TRBJ1-2; D is possibly TRBD1 (5 bases). This CDR3 has 14 amino acids. Trimming stripped 4 bases from V and 7 bases from J, with 16 bases between. Looked up from germline, CDR1 is LGHNA and CDR2 is YSLEER. The CDR3 nucleotides read TGCGCCAGCAGCCCGACTTGGGGGGACGGTGGCTACACCTTC. It translates to CASSPTWGDGGYTF.